Shown below are 24 T cell receptor beta chains from a single sample sequenced in a study of glioma-infiltrating T cells. The iRepertoire nested amplicon-rescue multiplex PCR amplified TCR alpha and beta CDR3s from RNA. A single record per CDR3 protein comes from TCRdb applying MiXCR to the multiplex PCR reads. Of about 93,000 distinct CDR3 sequences listed, 35% to 50% are singletons. The sample comprised glioma tissue, nonneoplastic brain tissue, or PBMCs (not recorded which). Receptors were obtained from a human donor with low-grade glioma or glioblastoma, undergoing nonglioma brain surgery, or in good health (not recorded which).

This clonotype has at least ten counts. The CDR3 loop reads CASVMQGQETQYF. The CDR3 bases are TGTGCCAGCGTAATGCAGGGACAAGAGACCCAGTACTTC. The chain uses TRBV2 and TRBJ2-5; a weak D match, TRBD1 (5 bases). The length of the CDR3 is 13 residues. Trimming took 8 bases from V and 2 from J, leaving 12 bases between them. The V gene's germline CDR1 is SNHLY and CDR2 FYNNEI.

Concerning this clonotype: This may be a read error: a much more frequent sequence differs by one nucleotide. This sequence joins TRBV29-1 and TRBJ2-1, with D perhaps TRBD2 (5 bases). The CDR3 is 13 amino acids. Germline V gene lookup returns CDR1 SQVTM and CDR2 ANQGSEA. For the CDR3, the DNA is TGCAGCTCCCCCGGGGTAGTCTACGATGAGCAGTTCTTC. Translated, it gives CSSPGVVYDEQFF.

The CDR3 DNA follows: TGCAGTGCGCTGGAGGGGAGCGAGCAGTACTTC. It encodes CSALEGSEQYF. The V gene is TRBV20-1, the J gene TRBJ2-7, with D tentatively TRBD2 (6 bases). CDR1 and CDR2 from the germline V gene are DFQATT and SNEGSKA (reference sequence). V shed 6 bases and J shed 6 bases, with 12 bases lying between them. This CDR3 is 11 amino acids long.

In this sample, this clonotype turned up many times. The rearrangement uses TRBV4-3 and TRBJ1-6, with TRBD1 matching 9 bases. The ends lost 5 bases at V and 4 bases at J; junction bases unmatched: 12. The CDR3 sequence is 18 residues long. Germline loops: CDR1 LGHNA, CDR2 YSLEER. The CDR3 coding sequence is TGCGCCAGCAGCTATCGACAGGGGGAGTTAAATTATAATTCACCCCTCCACTTT. Protein: CASSYRQGELNYNSPLHF.

Ten or more counts support this clonotype. This sequence joins TRBV14 and TRBJ2-4; maybe TRBD1 (6 bases). V was shortened by 0 bases and J by 7 bases, with 19 bases between the two germline ends. The CDR3 covers 17 residues. Germline-derived CDR1 and CDR2 are SGHDN and FVKESK. The chain's CDR3 is CASSQDEVRPGVNIQYF. DNA for the CDR3: TGTGCCAGCAGCCAAGACGAAGTGAGGCCAGGGGTGAACATTCAGTACTTC.

This clonotype was found many times. CDR3 sequence (DNA): TGTGCCAGCTCCCAAACTAGCGGAGGAGCCTACGAGCAGTACTTC. Its protein is CASSQTSGGAYEQYF. The rearrangement uses TRBV18 and TRBJ2-7; 8 bases map to TRBD2. The junction had 9 bases not matched to a gene; V was cut back by 6 bases and J by 2 bases. The germline V gene has CDR1 KGHSH and CDR2 LQKENI. The CDR3 loop spans 15 amino acids.

For this clonotype: No conserved phenylalanine or tryptophan ends this CDR3, so it is likely a read error. The J gene is TRBJ2-7, the V gene TRBV27; 11 positions match TRBD2. CDR1 and CDR2 (germline): MNHEY, SMNVEV (reference sequence). This CDR3 has 15 amino acids. V was pared by 5 bases and J by 2 bases, with 5 bases of the junction left unmatched. CDR3 bases: TGTGCCAGCAGTGATGGGACTAGCGGACCCTACGAGCAGTACTTA. As protein: CASSDGTSGPYEQYL.

V usage is TRBV27 and J usage is TRBJ2-1, with D maybe TRBD2 (5 bases). This CDR3 has 14 amino acids. Germline lookup yields CDR1 MNHEY and CDR2 SMNVEV (reference sequence). Trimming took off 4 bases at V and 10 bases at J, with 17 bases between the two ends. The CDR3 nucleotides are TGTGCCAGCAGTTCTGCCGGGATCGTGAACGAGCAGTTCTTC. Its translation: CASSSAGIVNEQFF.

As concerns this clonotype: A junction boundary mismatches the germline segment, possibly from a read error. The rearrangement joins TRBV4-1 to TRBJ2-1, with a tentative D call TRBD1 (5 bases). The CDR3 sequence is 17 residues long. The germline CDR1 and CDR2 sequences are MGHRA and YSYEKL. The CDR3 DNA is TGTGCCAGCAGTGACAGCCCCGAGAGGTTACTGTTAGATAAGCAGTTCTTC. Its protein product is CASSDSPERLLLDKQFF.

Notes on this clonotype: The CDR3 end shows no conserved phenylalanine or tryptophan, and so a read error is likely. J is TRBJ1-1 and V is TRBV6-6; perhaps TRBD1 as D (6 bases). Germline V lookup: CDR1 MNHNY, CDR2 SVGAGI (reference sequence). The CDR3 spans 13 residues. CDR3 nucleotides: TGTGCCATCAGTTACTCTCTACAGGGATCGGCTTTCCTT. Translating gives CAISYSLQGSAFL.

The genes are TRBV20-1 and TRBJ2-4; D possibly corresponds to TRBD2 (5 bases). V lost 5 bases to trimming and J lost 3 bases, with 11 bases between them. CDR3 length: 13 residues. Germline V lookup: CDR1 DFQATT, CDR2 SNEGSKA (reference sequence). The CDR3 nucleotides read TGCAGTGCTCGGACTGTAGACAAAAACATTCAGTACTTC. Its translation is CSARTVDKNIQYF.

The chain carries TRBV7-6 and TRBJ2-7; the D is unclear. V lost 0 bases to trimming and J lost 5 bases, with 8 bases between them. The CDR3 contains 13 residues. Germline V gene data show CDR1 as SGHVS and CDR2 as FNYEAQ. Here the CDR3 reads CASSLAPGDEQYF. CDR3 bases: TGTGCCAGCAGCTTAGCTCCGGGCGACGAGCAGTACTTC.

This clonotype was counted at least ten times. V and J are TRBV30 and TRBJ1-5, with unresolved D. Germline-derived CDR1 and CDR2 are GTSNPN and SVGIG (reference sequence). The CDR3 totals 13 residues. V lost 2 bases and J 1 base, leaving 6 bases between the germline ends. CDR3 loop: CAWSTASNQPQHF. DNA for the CDR3: TGTGCCTGGAGTACGGCAAGCAATCAGCCCCAGCATTTT.

Many counts were recorded for this clonotype. The chain has TRBV2 and TRBJ1-1; D uncertain. The CDR3 loop spans 16 amino acids. With 3 bases removed from V and 4 bases from J, the gap between germline ends came to 18 bases. CDR1 and CDR2 from the germline V gene are SNHLY and FYNNEI. The chain's CDR3 is CASSERLSGSLTEAFF. The CDR3 nucleotides are TGTGCCAGCAGTGAGCGGTTATCTGGGAGTCTCACTGAAGCTTTCTTT.

This clonotype has ten or more counts. J is TRBJ2-7 and V is TRBV27, with D possibly TRBD2 on 5 matching bases. V lost 4 bases, J lost 0 bases, and 16 bases lay in between. The CDR3 consists of 16 residues. Germline values: CDR1 MNHEY, CDR2 SMNVEV (reference sequence). The CDR3 DNA sequence: TGTGCCAGCAGTTCCTACAGCACGGGGAGCTCCTACGAGCAGTACTTC. Translated, it gives CASSSYSTGSSYEQYF.

Remarks on this clonotype: A much larger clone sits a single nucleotide away, making a read error possible. The CDR3 loop is CSSSIRGAETQYF. DNA for the CDR3: TGTTCCAGTAGTATAAGAGGGGCGGAGACCCAGTACTTC. The chain couples TRBV19 to TRBJ2-5; possibly TRBD1 or TRBD2 for D (5 bases each). The CDR3 consists of 13 residues. Per the germline V gene, CDR1 is LNHDA and CDR2 is SQIVND (reference sequence).

This clonotype has just one count. The junction and the germline gene differ at one end; a read error may be behind it. The chain employs TRBV7-9 and TRBJ1-1, with D unresolved. Germline CDR1 reads SEHNR; CDR2 reads FQNEAQ (reference sequence). The CDR3 totals 12 residues. In DNA form, the CDR3 reads TGTGACAGCAGCCAAAACATAAATGAAACTTTCTTT. This sequence encodes CDSSQNINETFF.

With regard to this clonotype: A much larger clone differs from this one at a single base, so this may be a read error. The chain joins TRBV18 to TRBJ1-2; 9 nucleotides agree with TRBD1. CDR1 and CDR2 from the germline V gene are KGHSH and LQKENI. The CDR3 runs to 19 residues. V shed 2 bases and J 0 bases; nucleotides not matched to a gene: 13. The CDR3 reads CASSPIKGDRALANYGYTF. The DNA of the CDR3 is TGTGCCAGCTCACCAATTAAAGGGGACAGGGCGCTAGCTAACTATGGCTACACCTTC.

V usage is TRBV4-1 and J usage is TRBJ1-2; no reliable D call. Germline V gives CDR1 MGHRA, CDR2 YSYEKL. V gave up 4 bases and J gave up 10 bases, with 22 bases separating them. This CDR3 is built from 15 residues. The CDR3 protein is CASSPESFPNHNYTF. The DNA of the CDR3 is TGCGCCAGCAGCCCAGAGTCTTTCCCTAACCATAACTACACCTTC.

This clonotype was seen at least ten times. The V call is TRBV15, the J call TRBJ1-2; the D is unclear. Trimming cost V 0 bases and J 2 bases, with 13 bases left between them. CDR1 is LNHNV, CDR2 YYDKDF, per germline (reference sequence). The CDR3 is 16 residues long. CDR3 nucleotides: TGTGCCACCAGCAGAGAGCCTAGGTCCCTAAACTATGGCTACACCTTC. Its protein is CATSREPRSLNYGYTF.

This clonotype was observed many times. The chain employs TRBV12-3 or TRBV12-4 and TRBJ1-2; D might be TRBD1 (5 bases). The CDR3 spans 15 residues. Trimming removed 5 bases from V and 0 bases from J, with 13 bases in between. CDR3 coding DNA: TGTGCCAGCAGTCTAGGGGACGGGACTAACTATGGCTACACCTTC. Its translation is CASSLGDGTNYGYTF.

Notes on this clonotype: A much larger clone lies one base from this, so it may be a read error. The V gene is TRBV10-3, the J gene TRBJ2-7; D gene uncertain. The V end was cut by 3 bases, the J end by 3 bases, with 9 bases between. The CDR3 totals 13 residues. Germline loops: CDR1 ENHRY, CDR2 SYGVKD. The CDR3 DNA sequence: TGTGCCATCAGTGAAAGGCCCCTCTACGAGCAGTACTTC. As protein: CAISERPLYEQYF.

The chain joins TRBV20-1 to TRBJ1-5; D gene unclear. The ends were cut back, 5 bases at V and 5 bases at J, with 13 bases in the middle. The CDR3 is 13 residues long. Germline values: CDR1 DFQATT, CDR2 SNEGSKA (reference sequence). As DNA, the CDR3 is TGCAGTGCTTGGAGGCAGGATGATCAGCCCCAGCATTTT. This codes for CSAWRQDDQPQHF.

The table lists this clonotype with many counts. The genes are TRBV29-1 and TRBJ2-7, with D perhaps assigned TRBD1 or TRBD2 (5 bases each). The CDR3 extends over 12 amino acids. V lost 6 bases and J lost 7, with 16 bases in between. Germline CDR1 and CDR2: SQVTM and ANQGSEA. The CDR3, as DNA: TGCAGCGTGGCGAGGGACCGAGGGGAGCAGTACTTC. This codes for CSVARDRGEQYF.